This record concerns one T cell receptor beta chain sequence. Its antigen is as yet unknown. The sample's time point: baseline pretreatment blood. As to treatment: 15 Gy SBRT to primary tumor, nephrectomy 4 weeks later. The patient's renal cell carcinoma had clear cell pathology. The repertoire was sequenced with immunoSEQ multiplex PCR; TCRdb's copy has only in-frame clones and lacks some. The sample shows around 160,000 clones, 88% of them seen only once. The data stem from a study of radiation and T cells in renal cell carcinoma. Study-wide results and limits: From baseline, blood top tumor clonotypes peaked at 2 weeks post-radiation. No pretreatment tumor biopsies were available for baseline clonotypes.

The germline V and J ends were trimmed by 2 bases and 4 bases, with 9 bases remaining between them. The CDR3 consists of 14 residues. Germline V gives CDR1 MNHNY, CDR2 SVGAGI (reference sequence). This chain connects TRBV6-6 to TRBJ1-3; no firm D call. The sequence came from a woman in her seventies with renal cell carcinoma. The starting material was blood, obtained from a patient whose treatment included radiotherapy and nephrectomy. This chain's CDR3 is CASSYPPTGNTIYF. In DNA form, the CDR3 reads TGTGCCAGCAGTTACCCCCCCACGGGAAACACCATATATTTT.